A selection of T cell receptor beta chains follows, all from one sample in a study of blood T cells in healthy people across ages. Each CDR3 protein gets one entry after TCRdb re-called the 5' RACE reads with MiXCR. The table lists approximately 960,000 distinct CDR3 sequences, around 29% of them singletons. These data are also associated with another study on T cells of mothers and their children.

The sequenced sample was blood. These receptors originate from a woman in her 40s in good health. The CDR3 runs from the conserved cysteine through the conserved F or W. The D gene is left open where the match is weak. Size is omitted from some rows. Given values are once, few, many or a class for expanded clones.

TRBV4-1,.,TRBJ2-1,15,.,CASSQDLPGYNEQFF,TGCGCCAGCAGCCAAGATTTGCCCGGTTACAATGAGCAGTTCTTC
TRBV6-2/TRBV6-3,many,TRBJ2-1,13,.,CASSYISMDEQFF,TGTGCCAGCAGTTATATTAGTATGGATGAGCAGTTCTTC
TRBV20-1,few,TRBJ2-5,18,.,CSARGGPPLTGFQETQYF,TGCAGTGCTAGAGGAGGACCCCCCTTGACAGGTTTCCAAGAGACCCAGTACTTC
TRBV5-1,few,TRBJ1-4,16,.,CASRQTGTRGNEKLFF,TGCGCCAGCAGGCAAACCGGGACACGCGGGAATGAAAAACTGTTTTTT
TRBV20-1,many,TRBJ1-2,13,.,CSVQGPGAYGYTF,TGCAGTGTTCAGGGACCGGGAGCCTATGGCTACACCTTC
TRBV20-1,.,TRBJ2-7,15,TRBD1,CSAANSDRGGYEQYF,TGCAGTGCTGCGAATTCGGACAGGGGAGGCTACGAGCAGTACTTC
TRBV2,few,TRBJ2-7,15,.,CASTPRSGGGNEQYF,TGTGCCAGCACTCCCCGGTCCGGGGGCGGGAACGAGCAGTACTTC
TRBV6-6,.,TRBJ1-1,15,TRBD1,CASSSNGQVNTEAFF,TGTGCCAGCAGCTCAAACGGACAGGTGAACACTGAAGCTTTCTTT
TRBV12-3/TRBV12-4,many,TRBJ2-7,17,.,CASSPPRVATMEYEQYF,TGTGCCAGCAGCCCCCCTCGGGTCGCGACCATGGAATACGAGCAGTACTTC
TRBV13,.,TRBJ2-1,16,.,CASSFSPGDPGNEQFF,TGTGCCAGCAGCTTTAGTCCAGGGGACCCGGGCAATGAGCAGTTCTTC
TRBV28,.,TRBJ2-7,16,.,CACSLGRGLSSYEQYF,TGTGCCTGCAGTTTAGGGCGCGGGCTAAGCTCCTACGAGCAGTACTTC
TRBV28,.,TRBJ1-1,15,TRBD1,CASSVPGQGNTEAFF,TGTGCCAGCAGTGTTCCGGGACAGGGGAACACTGAAGCTTTCTTT
TRBV7-2,.,TRBJ2-7,15,TRBD2,CASSPQSGGAGEQYF,TGTGCCAGCAGCCCTCAAAGCGGGGGGGCCGGCGAGCAGTACTTC
TRBV20-1,many,TRBJ2-3,14,TRBD2,CSARRLAGRDTQYF,TGCAGTGCTAGACGACTAGCGGGAAGAGATACGCAGTATTTT
TRBV6-4,many,TRBJ2-5,14,.,CASSDSGGSETQYF,TGTGCCAGCAGTGACTCTGGCGGCTCAGAGACCCAGTACTTC
TRBV29-1,.,TRBJ2-7,12,.,CSVAKGDYEQYF,TGCAGCGTTGCCAAGGGTGACTACGAGCAGTACTTC